This T cell receptor beta chain appears in the sequencing data of a study of quantifying T cell responses using KT2 cells. Across the whole study: Reverse transcription used primers in the TCR alpha and beta constant regions. Broader study findings: At about one KT2 cell per 100,000 PBMC, KT2 sequences were still detected.

An oligo carrying a UMI was ligated to the cDNA 3' end. The first PCR ran approximately 4 cycles with an equimolar RC1.1 and RC1.2 beta primer mix. TCRdb recomputed calls from the UMI-ligation and nested PCR reads with MiXCR, one row per CDR3 protein. This table holds approximately 57,000 distinct CDR3 sequences, 12% found once. Germline CDR1 SNHLY, CDR2 FYNNEI. This CDR3 region has 14 residues. The V gene lost 0 bases and the J gene lost 6 bases, with 9 bases spanning the gap. This clonotype appeared a few times. The target antigen is unknown. KT2, a clone with a known TCR, was spiked into unfractionated PBMC. KT2 cells were mixed with fixed PBMC numbers at varying ratios.

The chain links TRBV2 to TRBJ2-1; no definite D call. Sequenced input: PBMCs spiked with cells of the T cell clone KT2. The sequence derives from a human donor. The CDR3 spells CASSEAQVSNEQFF. The CDR3 DNA sequence: TGTGCCAGCAGTGAAGCGCAAGTGAGCAATGAGCAGTTCTTC.